This T cell receptor beta chain stems from a study of cytomegalovirus exposure and HLA in healthy donors (dated by TCRdb to 2016 to 2017). Context from the whole study: In an earlier analysis of roughly 500 of the donors, 250 to 350 Gb of sequence data and 120 million or so unique TCR beta sequences from some 170 million T cells were reported. An early release covering over 500 HLA-typed donors comprised roughly 300 gigabases of sequencing data and around 85 million unique TCR sequences. The genetic ancestry cluster associated with self-reported Caucasian donors included over 80% of the roughly 400 genotyped donors. The study aimed to test whether cataloging public T cell receptors could reveal signatures of past pathogen exposure. The T cell repertoires of 670 or so subjects were profiled by immunosequencing and related to cytomegalovirus serostatus. In addition to the first cohort of approximately 650 subjects, a separate validation cohort of 120 different subjects was used. The study combined high-throughput TCR immunosequencing, statistical association of individual TCRs with disease status, and machine learning to predict cytomegalovirus infection status. In a later analysis, previously published TCR beta repertoires from 666 donors were re-analyzed and high-resolution HLA genotyping was added so that TCR occurrence patterns could be studied. Rather than using new phenotypic data, the later analysis identified candidate immune exposures from TCR beta sequences and from how often those sequences occurred across donors. To decide whether each TCR beta V gene segment behaved as functional or pseudogenic, an earlier analysis of fewer than 750 of the donors relied on high-throughput TCR beta sequencing. Alongside the repertoire data, information on donor age, sex, ethnicity and CMV serostatus was compiled. A later genetic analysis used genome-wide SNP genotypes for about 65% of the roughly 670 donors, treating that subset as a discovery cohort. Every discovery cohort repertoire had been produced on one sequencing platform. Class I and class II HLA loci were covered by the typing at four-digit resolution. Typing coverage differed by locus: A, B, C, DRB1 and DQB1 were typed in about 629-640 donors, DQA1 in about 560, DPA1 in 600 to 610, and DPB1 in roughly 450. Four to six DR-DQ haplotypes were handled as single units for association and clustering, since linkage in the cohort was strong. On average, around 230,000 unique TCR beta nucleotide sequences were sequenced per donor among fewer than 500 genotyped donors of the cohort, with roughly 18% of those sequences being non-productive. The paper as a whole reports these results and caveats: While some public TCRs were present in many individuals, most TCR sequences turned up only very rarely across donors. The study gave a list of around 170 TCR beta chains associated with cytomegalovirus. According to a later analysis, TCR association rates differed among HLA loci, with DRB1 alleles showing the most associated TCRs and HLA-C alleles showing the fewest. Because the 87-base-pair reads could not distinguish some IMGT-functional V segments, including TRBV6-2 and TRBV6-3, those segments were excluded. Cytomegalovirus status was reported to be diagnosed by the classifier with high specificity and sensitivity in both the original and validation cohorts. Correlated functional status among segregating V segments might reflect linkage disequilibrium, but an unknown experimental factor could not be ruled out. Because some donors lacked HLA typing at each locus, the association tests relied only on the typed subset. The only immune exposure information available for the cohort was CMV serostatus. Most CMV-associated TCR beta chains appeared to be HLA-restricted in a later analysis, and the HLA associations seemed to be driven largely by CMV exposure. A further reported finding was that TCR beta sequences accurately predicted the HLA-A and HLA-B alleles for most subjects in the first cohort. Roughly uniform sequencing depth across donors was assumed in presence/absence analyses, although this assumption may not hold. A later genetic analysis reported fewer N-insertions in productive TCRs among donors in an Asian-associated ancestry cluster than the roughly 720-donor mean. According to a later analysis, parvovirus B19, influenza, CMV and Epstein-Barr virus appeared linked to several top co-occurrence clusters. A cluster of highly shared sequence variants was judged likely to be a technical artifact of the sequencing pipeline. Compared with equally common non-associated chains, HLA-associated TCR beta chains in a later analysis were more clonally expanded and had lower generation probabilities. V-gene and J-gene trimming of TCR beta chains was associated with a missense DCLRE1C variant in a later genetic analysis, and the association was replicated in an independent cohort. Seventeen rarely observed V segments, including chromosome 9 orphons, were excluded from the earlier analysis of about 610 of the donors because counts were too low. In vitro tests confirmed that three of the cytomegalovirus-associated TCR beta chains recognize cytomegalovirus antigens. Broadly in line with IMGT annotations, most TCR beta V segments showed up in productive rearrangements about 87% or about 30% of the time in an earlier analysis of 450 to 750 of the donors. It was suggested by the authors that the approach could potentially be generalized to other disease states and immunological phenotypes. When HLA alleles, especially DR and DQ, strongly co-occurred, TCR associations were difficult to assign to individual alleles. Specific HLA alleles were associated with over 15,000 TCR beta sequences at a false discovery rate of 0.05 in a later analysis. Only TCR beta chains were sequenced in this cohort, and the absence of alpha or paired-chain data limited detectable features.

From cysteine to phenylalanine, the CDR3 is 15 amino acids long. The sequence is cut down to CDR3 DNA, 45 bases in frame from base 1. Clipping removes 6 bases from V and 5 bases from J, with 9 as the unmatched junction base count. Taken from the germline V gene, the CDR1 and CDR2 loops are SGHVS and FQNEAQ. The library was built by means of the immunoSEQ multiplex PCR assay. A mixture of 60 forward primers for TCR Vbeta segments and 13 reverse primers for TCR Jbeta segments was used in the multiplex PCR. The CDR3 region of rearranged TCR beta genes was amplified from genomic DNA by a multiplex PCR assay. The Illumina HiSeq System was used to sequence the amplified TCR beta libraries as 87-base-pair reads. Regarding the original processing steps: A later analysis tallied roughly 78 million unique TCR beta chains across the 700 or so repertoires, and about 12 million of those chains were shared by two or more donors. Raw reads were error-corrected and collapsed into unique sequences with a nearest-neighbor algorithm that merged closely related sequences to remove PCR and sequencing errors. V, D and J gene segments were assigned by aligning CDR3 sequences to IMGT reference sequences. For a sequence to be retained, a match of at least six nucleotides was required to both a V gene segment and a J gene segment. A rearrangement was called productive if the CDR3 had no stop codons and remained in frame with V and J, and every other rearrangement was called non-productive. Following IMGT convention, CDR3 was defined as the stretch from the second conserved V-encoded cysteine to the conserved J-encoded phenylalanine. The earlier analysis of 587 of the donors excluded any sequence lacking an unambiguous match to a single V gene segment. In an earlier analysis of approximately 500 of the donors, a V segment was called functional when productive rearrangements were above 56.7%, and segregating when the standard deviation between donors exceeded 5%. A statistical classification framework was built to diagnose cytomegalovirus status from the catalog of TCR beta chain sequences. In a later analysis, V and J genes were assigned by comparing TCR nucleotide sequences against IMGT/GENE-DB human TR gene sequences. A later analysis assigned CDR3 sequences and most-parsimonious VDJ recombination scenarios with the TCRdist pipeline. In a later analysis, each TCR beta chain was defined by its CDR3 amino acid sequence together with its V-gene family, and reads without a unique V-gene family were excluded. In a later analysis, 450 to 600 highly shared, low-generation-probability nucleotide sequences were removed to address suspected cross-contamination and a sequencing artifact. A later analysis calculated a clonal expansion index for each public chain from normalized within-repertoire ranks of inferred template counts. In a later analysis, generation probabilities were computed with a VDJ recombination model fitted to out-of-frame rearrangements, and the resulting probabilities were checked against IGoR. Hypergeometric tests were used in a later analysis to score TCR-TCR, TCR-HLA and TCR-CMV co-occurrence, with a repertoire-size bias correction applied to the TCR pairs. To estimate false discovery rates, a later analysis permuted the HLA or CMV assignments 20 times. In a later analysis, co-occurring TCRs were grouped using DBSCAN, with TCRdist sequence similarity added in when clustering inside HLA-allele-positive subsets. For co-occurrence clustering, repertoires with fewer than 30,000 or more than 120,000 public chains were excluded, along with roughly 5 repertoires with anomalous nucleotide sharing. TCRdb holds this immuneACCESS table with in-frame rearrangements only. Some clones are missing; in checked studies, unresolved V genes explain under half, and the rest has no known cause. The DNA was the basis for D and trimming; V, J and clone size are from that table. Within this sample are under 200,000 clones, with 12% of them counted one time only. 7.8% of the sample rests with the top ten.

Turning to this clone: Its specific antigen is unknown. Base qualities are not at hand, and no much larger clone is one base apart.

In total, more than 500 healthy bone marrow donors made up the cohort. All cohort members were sampled while nominally healthy, although unrecorded immune exposures were likely present. The donor tested CMV seropositive, placing the donor among the roughly 300 seropositive members of the cohort. A peripheral blood sample was collected from each donor, and TCR beta sequencing was performed on peripheral blood mononuclear cells. The Qiagen DNeasy Blood Extraction Kit was used to extract genomic DNA from the blood cell samples. Sequenced: PBMCs. This receptor was taken from a man aged 45-60 years in good health and CMV-seropositive. The chain was built from TRBV7-8 and TRBJ2-3; TRBD1 lines up with 9 middle nucleotides. The nucleotide sequence is TGTGCCAGCAGGCGACCGGGGACAGGGTTAGATACGCAGTATTTT. Translated, it gives CASRRPGTGLDTQYF.